Presented here are 16 T cell receptor beta chains from one specimen sequenced in a study of blood T cells in healthy people across ages. Primed by a sample-barcoded 5' primer and a J-beta primer mix, a second PCR proceeded for about 7 to 11 cycles. TCRdb called the 5' RACE reads again in MiXCR, with one record for every CDR3 protein. The sample has approximately 800,000 distinct CDR3 sequences, 62% seen once. The sample taken for sequencing was blood. Source of these receptors: a man aged 25 to 40 in good health.

The rearrangement uses TRBV7-7 and TRBJ2-5, with D perhaps assigned TRBD1 or TRBD2 (5 bases each). CDR1 is SSHAT, CDR2 FNYEAQ, per germline (reference sequence). The V end lost 5 bases, the J end lost 4 bases, and 17 bases lay between the germline ends. This CDR3 is 15 amino acids long. CDR3 protein: CASSVRTAQGETQYF. The CDR3 coding sequence is TGTGCCAGCAGCGTCCGGACTGCTCAGGGAGAGACCCAGTACTTC.

CDR3 in DNA: TGTGCCAGCAGCCACGCGGCGGCCGAGCAGTACTTC. Protein: CASSHAAAEQYF. The chain has TRBV3-1 and TRBJ2-7, with no clear D. Trimming removed 3 bases from V and 6 bases from J, with 9 bases in between. CDR1 is LGHDT and CDR2 is YNNKEL in the germline V gene (reference sequence). The CDR3 is 12 amino acids.

This clonotype was detected a few times. The V gene is TRBV7-3, the J gene TRBJ2-6; unclear D gene. V lost 6 bases and J lost 0, with 9 bases in between. This CDR3 has 15 amino acids. CDR1 is SGHTA and CDR2 is FQGTGA in the germline V gene. Here the CDR3 DNA reads TGTGCCAGCAGTTACTCCCTCTCTGGGGCCAACGTCCTGACTTTC. As protein: CASSYSLSGANVLTF. Using reference TRBV7-3 and TRBJ2-6 for the parts outside the CDR3, the full variable domain is GAGVSQTPSNKVTEKGKYVELRCDPISGHTALYWYRQSLGQGPEFLIYFQGTGAADDSGLPNDRFFAVRPEGSVSTLKIQRTERGDSAVYLCASSYSLSGANVLTFGAGSRLTVL.

The CDR3 loop reads CSAKPLAGDKNIQYF. The CDR3 DNA sequence: TGCAGTGCTAAACCCCTAGCGGGGGACAAAAACATTCAGTACTTC. The genes are TRBV20-1 and TRBJ2-4; TRBD2 matches 10 bases. J gave up 3 bases and V 4 bases, and 6 bases lay outside the gene matches. This CDR3 contains 15 residues. Germline CDR1 DFQATT, CDR2 SNEGSKA (reference sequence).

The genes are TRBV5-1 and TRBJ2-7; 8 nucleotides agree with TRBD1. CDR1 is SGHRS and CDR2 is YFSETQ in the germline V gene. The V and J ends lost 0 bases and 3 bases, in that order; junction bases with no gene match: 2. CDR3 length: 14 residues. This CDR3 reads CASSLDGQGYEQYF. DNA for the CDR3: TGCGCCAGCAGCTTGGATGGACAGGGCTACGAGCAGTACTTC.

About this clonotype itself: One junction end disagrees with the germline gene, perhaps due to a read error. The rearrangement joins TRBV4-3 to TRBJ1-4; a possible D gene is TRBD1 (6 bases). Germline lookup yields CDR1 LGHNA and CDR2 YSLEER. This CDR3 spans 17 amino acids. The CDR3 bases are TGCGCCAACAGCCGAAAGAGGCAGCCGGGGGCGGCTGAAAAACTGTTTTTT. Encoded protein: CANSRKRQPGAAEKLFF.

This clonotype was counted between two and nine times. The chain joins TRBV29-1 to TRBJ2-7, with D perhaps TRBD1 (6 bases). CDR3 length equals 13 residues. Per the germline V gene, CDR1 is SQVTM and CDR2 is ANQGSEA. Trimming cost V 1 base and J 1 base, with 8 bases left between them. The CDR3 DNA follows: TGCAGCGTTGAAGCCACAGGGTCCTACGAGCAGTACTTC. This sequence encodes CSVEATGSYEQYF.

The genes are TRBV4-3 and TRBJ2-1; D gene ambiguous. CDR3 length: 15 residues. V gave up 1 base and J gave up 8 bases, with 15 bases separating them. Germline lookup yields CDR1 LGHNA and CDR2 YSLEER. The CDR3 DNA sequence: TGCGCCAGCAGCCAAGGGATGGCGGTCATCTATGAGCAGTTCTTC. It translates to CASSQGMAVIYEQFF.

This clonotype was detected once. The chain has TRBV12-3 or TRBV12-4 and TRBJ2-3, with D possibly being TRBD2 (5 bases). V was clipped by 1 base and J by 1 base, with 9 bases between them. This CDR3 region has 15 residues. CDR3 nucleotide sequence: TGTGCCAGCAGTTTAGGGTCAGCGGGCACAGATACGCAGTATTTT. Protein sequence: CASSLGSAGTDTQYF.

This chain uses TRBV20-1 with TRBJ2-7; unclear D gene. CDR1 DFQATT and CDR2 SNEGSKA come from the germline V gene (reference sequence). This CDR3 comprises 13 residues. Trimming shortened V by 5 bases and J by 7 bases, and 18 bases separated the two germline ends. The CDR3 here is CSAQQRVGNEQYF. The CDR3 DNA reads TGCAGTGCTCAACAGAGAGTAGGCAATGAGCAGTACTTC.

This clonotype was counted many times. The rearrangement uses TRBV9 and TRBJ2-7; 7 bases line up with TRBD1. Germline-derived CDR1 and CDR2 are SGDLS and YYNGEE. Unmatched junction bases numbered 4, after V lost 4 bases and J lost 0 bases. The CDR3 loop spans 14 amino acids. CDR3: CASSPRDSSYEQYF. CDR3 DNA: TGTGCCAGCAGCCCCCGGGACAGCTCCTACGAGCAGTACTTC.

This chain uses TRBV9 with TRBJ2-1, with 11 bases fitting TRBD2. J gave up 9 bases and V 3 bases, and 11 bases lay outside the gene matches. CDR1 is SGDLS and CDR2 is YYNGEE in the germline V gene. CDR3 size: 16 residues. The CDR3: CASSGLGSGGAVEQFF. CDR3 DNA: TGTGCCAGCAGCGGGTTAGGTAGCGGGGGGGCCGTTGAGCAGTTCTTC.

This clonotype turned up a few times. This chain connects TRBV12-3 or TRBV12-4 to TRBJ1-2; 10 bases are a match to TRBD1. With 5 bases clipped from V and 4 bases from J, the junction kept 4 bases outside the gene matches. The CDR3 has 14 residues. The CDR3 spells CASSPRQGAYGYTF. CDR3 DNA sequence: TGTGCCAGCAGTCCAAGACAGGGGGCCTATGGCTACACCTTC.

The chain uses TRBV3-1 and TRBJ2-5; D remains unclear. Per germline, CDR1 LGHDT and CDR2 YNNKEL (reference sequence). This CDR3 comprises 13 residues. The V gene lost 3 bases and the J gene lost 4 bases, with 9 bases spanning the gap. DNA of the CDR3: TGTGCCAGCAGCCAGGCAGGCCCAGAGACCCAGTACTTC. It codes for CASSQAGPETQYF.

The chain links TRBV20-1 to TRBJ2-7, with 8 bases matching TRBD1. Germline V gene data show CDR1 as DFQATT and CDR2 as SNEGSKA (reference sequence). V dropped 5 bases and J dropped 7; count of bases not matched to a gene: 7. This CDR3 has 12 amino acids. The CDR3 reads CSALGQGSEQYF. The CDR3 region has the DNA TGCAGTGCTCTTGGACAGGGTTCTGAGCAGTACTTC.

This chain joins TRBV6-5 and TRBJ2-3; 11 bases fit TRBD2. V shed 6 bases, J shed 4 bases, and the junction held 3 bases outside the gene matches. The CDR3 totals 14 residues. Germline lookup yields CDR1 MNHEY and CDR2 SVGAGI. CDR3 nucleotide sequence: TGTGCCAGCAGGACGGGACTAGCGGCAGATACGCAGTATTTT. Translation: CASRTGLAADTQYF.